The 25 T cell receptor beta chains below all came from one sample that was sequenced in a study of cytomegalovirus exposure and HLA in healthy donors. The PCR made use of 60 Vbeta and 13 Jbeta primers. Generated by immunoSEQ multiplex PCR, the TCRdb table keeps only in-frame clones and is missing some. The sample lists some 40,000 clones; roughly 80% were seen once. Source material: PBMCs. Receptors originate from a man aged 50 to 59 in good health and CMV-seronegative.

V is TRBV29-1 and J is TRBJ1-2; 9 positions agree with TRBD1. The V and J ends lost 3 bases and 7 bases, in that order; junction bases with no gene match: 6. Per germline, CDR1 SQVTM and CDR2 ANQGSEA. CDR3 length: 13 residues. The chain's CDR3 is CSVDVGTGFGYTF. In DNA, the CDR3 is TGCAGCGTTGATGTCGGGACAGGGTTTGGCTACACCTTC.

This rearrangement joins TRBV6-1 to TRBJ2-5; D is uncertain. Per the germline V gene, CDR1 is MNHNS and CDR2 is SASEGT. Trimming took 4 bases from V and 5 from J, leaving 17 bases between them. The CDR3 is made up of 15 amino acids. This CDR3 reads CASSGVWAVTETQYF. The CDR3 DNA follows: TGTGCCAGCAGTGGAGTCTGGGCAGTTACGGAGACCCAGTACTTC.

This clone was counted only a few times. V is TRBV10-3 and J is TRBJ1-2, with 10 bases that match TRBD1. V lost 4 bases to trimming and J lost 5 bases; unmatched junction nucleotides: 7. In germline, CDR1 is ENHRY, CDR2 SYGVKD. The CDR3 has 15 amino acids. CDR3 protein: CAISAPGQGPYGYTF. DNA of the CDR3: TGTGCCATCAGTGCGCCGGGACAGGGGCCATATGGCTACACCTTC.

This sequence joins TRBV5-6 and TRBJ1-1; D perhaps matches TRBD1 (6 bases). CDR1 and CDR2 from the germline V gene are SGHDT and YYEEEE. V shed 0 bases and J shed 11 bases, with 14 bases lying between them. The CDR3 has 13 residues. CDR3 bases: TGTGCCAGCAGCTTGGGCAGGGGAACCTCCGCTTTCTTT. Translated: CASSLGRGTSAFF.

Of note for this clone: Mismatch with germline at one junction end may stem from a read error. The CDR3 region is CSSSPYPSGGAGTDTQYF. The CDR3 coding sequence is TGTTCCAGCAGCCCTTACCCTAGCGGGGGGGCAGGCACAGATACGCAGTATTTT. The chain has TRBV7-9 and TRBJ2-3; 12 bases match TRBD2. The CDR3 runs 18 residues. Germline CDR1 SEHNR, CDR2 FQNEAQ (reference sequence).

The rearrangement uses TRBV6-1 and TRBJ2-7; TRBD1 agrees at 10 bases. Germline-derived CDR1 and CDR2 are MNHNS and SASEGT. Trimming removed 2 bases from V and 0 bases from J; junction bases left unmatched: 7. CDR3 length: 17 amino acids. The CDR3 is CASSEPRTGGSSYEQYF. As DNA, the CDR3 is TGTGCCAGCAGTGAACCGAGGACAGGGGGAAGCTCCTACGAGCAGTACTTC.

As regards this clone: The junction shows a germline mismatch at one end, possibly a read error. This sequence joins TRBV7-9 and TRBJ1-2; D is ambiguous. The CDR3 covers 12 residues. Germline-derived CDR1 and CDR2 are SEHNR and FQNEAQ (reference sequence). The CDR3 loop is CSSSLTGYGYTF. The CDR3 DNA sequence: TGTTCCAGCAGCTTAACGGGATATGGCTACACCTTC.

The V gene is TRBV5-8, the J gene TRBJ1-2; unclear D gene. Per germline, CDR1 SGHTS and CDR2 YDEGEE. The CDR3 is 12 residues long. The ends were cut back, 0 bases at V and 4 bases at J, with 4 bases in the middle. The CDR3 sequence: CASSLDSYGYTF. The CDR3 nucleotides read TGTGCCAGCAGCTTGGACAGCTATGGCTACACCTTC.

The chain recombines TRBV11-2 with TRBJ2-5, with 14 positions matching TRBD2. This CDR3 contains 16 residues. Germline loops: CDR1 SGHAT, CDR2 FQNNGV. The V gene end was trimmed by 4 bases and the J gene end by 1 base; junction bases not matched to a gene: 2. CDR3 sequence: CASSWTSGGLQETQYF. CDR3 bases: TGTGCCAGCAGCTGGACTAGCGGGGGGCTCCAAGAGACCCAGTACTTC.

This CDR3 is CASSPGQGREQYF. CDR3 DNA sequence: TGTGCCAGCAGCCCGGGACAGGGTCGCGAGCAGTACTTC. The chain couples TRBV7-2 to TRBJ2-7, with 9 nucleotides matching TRBD1. Germline CDR1 reads SGHTA; CDR2 reads FQGNSA. The CDR3 has 13 residues. The V and J ends lost 5 bases and 6 bases, in that order; junction bases with no gene match: 5.

This chain connects TRBV7-9 to TRBJ2-7; 9 bases agree with TRBD1. This CDR3 contains 14 residues. With 4 bases clipped from V and 2 bases from J, the junction kept 3 bases outside the gene matches. CDR1 and CDR2 from the germline V gene are SEHNR and FQNEAQ (reference sequence). The CDR3 loop reads CASSWGQGPYEQYF. CDR3 in DNA: TGTGCCAGCAGCTGGGGACAGGGCCCCTACGAGCAGTACTTC.

The V call is TRBV10-3, the J call TRBJ1-5; maybe TRBD1 (6 bases). Germline V gene lookup returns CDR1 ENHRY and CDR2 SYGVKD. The V end lost 6 bases, the J end lost 0 bases, and 9 bases lay between the germline ends. This CDR3 comprises 14 residues. CDR3 bases: TGTGCCATCAGGGACAGTATTAGCAATCAGCCCCAGCATTTT. Protein product: CAIRDSISNQPQHF.

This rearrangement joins TRBV19 to TRBJ2-2, with TRBD2 matching over 8 bases. Trimming took 6 bases from V and 4 from J; bases not matched to a gene: 7. CDR1 and CDR2 (germline): LNHDA, SQIVND (reference sequence). The CDR3 length is 15 residues. The CDR3 loop reads CASSLGLAGTGELFF. CDR3 coding DNA: TGTGCCAGTAGCCTGGGCCTAGCGGGCACCGGGGAGCTGTTTTTT.

This clone occurred a few times. The V call is TRBV7-6, the J call TRBJ2-6; 8 nucleotides agree with TRBD2. This CDR3 comprises 16 residues. CDR1 and CDR2 from the germline V gene are SGHVS and FNYEAQ. The trim removed 8 bases at V and 0 bases at J, leaving 6 bases unmatched. In DNA form, the CDR3 reads TGTGCCAGCGAAAGCGGGGGAGGCTCTGGGGCCAACGTCCTGACTTTC. Translation: CASESGGGSGANVLTF.

The V and J genes are TRBV5-5 and TRBJ1-4; D is unclear. The CDR3 spans 16 residues. Germline V lookup: CDR1 SGHKS, CDR2 YYEKEE (reference sequence). Trimming took 0 bases from V and 8 from J, leaving 17 bases between them. The CDR3 sequence: CASSLVFGAGREKLFF. In nucleotides, the CDR3 is TGTGCCAGCAGCTTGGTGTTTGGAGCGGGGAGAGAAAAACTGTTTTTT.

Of note for this clone: One end of the junction is discordant with germline, which a read error may explain. The rearrangement uses TRBV5-1 and TRBJ1-2, with a possible D match to TRBD1 (5 bases). The CDR3 runs 16 residues. Looked up from germline, CDR1 is SGHRS and CDR2 is YFSETQ. The CDR3 loop is CASSLVQGSLNDGYTF. For the CDR3, the DNA is TGCGCCAGCAGCTTGGTCCAGGGCTCGCTTAACGATGGCTACACCTTC.

Comment on this clone: A junction boundary mismatches the germline segment, possibly from a read error. The CDR3 sequence is CASSPSGTGGADTQYF. The CDR3 DNA sequence: TGTGCTAGCAGCCCCTCGGGGACAGGGGGCGCAGATACGCAGTATTTT. V gene TRBV7-7 combines with J gene TRBJ2-3; 12 bases agree with TRBD1. The CDR3 spans 16 residues. Germline CDR1 SSHAT, CDR2 FNYEAQ (reference sequence).

The V gene is TRBV13, the J gene TRBJ2-7; D is possibly TRBD2 (5 bases). This CDR3 is built from 13 residues. Trimming removed 3 bases from V and 1 base from J, with 7 bases in between. Germline CDR1 PRHDT, CDR2 FYEKMQ (reference sequence). Here the CDR3 reads CASSFPGSYEQYF. Here the CDR3 DNA reads TGTGCCAGCAGCTTCCCGGGGTCCTACGAGCAGTACTTC.

DNA for the CDR3: TGTGCCAGCAGCCCCTCGGACTCTTCAGCCTACGAGCAGTACTTC. It encodes CASSPSDSSAYEQYF. The rearrangement links TRBV9 to TRBJ2-7; a weak D match, TRBD2 (5 bases). The germline gives CDR1 SGDLS, CDR2 YYNGEE. V lost 4 bases to trimming and J lost 2 bases, with 16 bases between them. This CDR3 comprises 15 residues.

V is TRBV29-1 and J is TRBJ2-7, with 7 bases that match TRBD1. This CDR3 is built from 12 residues. Germline V CDR1 and CDR2: SQVTM, ANQGSEA. The V gene end was trimmed by 8 bases and the J gene end by 1 base; junction bases not matched to a gene: 5. The CDR3 loop reads CSFSTGSYEQYF. The CDR3 DNA sequence: TGCAGCTTTTCGACAGGGTCCTACGAGCAGTACTTC.

The chain recombines TRBV11-3 with TRBJ2-1; perhaps TRBD1 as D (6 bases). Germline values: CDR1 SGHNT, CDR2 YENEEA. Trimming removed 5 bases from V and 5 bases from J, with 22 bases in between. CDR3 length equals 17 residues. The CDR3 loop reads CASSLGPGQGQNNEQFF. The CDR3 coding sequence is TGTGCCAGCAGCCTCGGTCCGGGACAAGGACAAAACAATGAGCAGTTCTTC. Filled out from reference TRBV11-3 and TRBJ2-1, the complete variable domain reads EAGVVQSPRYKIIEKKQPVAFWCNPISGHNTLYWYLQNLGQGPELLIRYENEEAVDDSQLPKDRFSAERLKGVDSTLKIQPAELGDSAVYLCASSLGPGQGQNNEQFFGPGTRLTVL.

The rearrangement links TRBV28 to TRBJ1-6; no clear D. Germline lookup yields CDR1 MDHEN and CDR2 SYDVKM. V lost 5 bases to trimming and J lost 10 bases, with 15 bases between them. The CDR3 totals 14 residues. CDR3 residues: CASSVHSRESPLHF. The CDR3 DNA reads as TGTGCCAGCAGTGTTCACTCCCGGGAGTCACCCCTCCACTTT.

The chain uses TRBV9 and TRBJ2-5; no reliable D call. The CDR3 totals 15 residues. V was trimmed by 3 bases and J by 1 base, leaving 13 bases between them. CDR1 is SGDLS, CDR2 YYNGEE, per germline. Here the CDR3 DNA reads TGTGCCAGCAGCGCACACAGAAGACCCCAAGAGACCCAGTACTTC. Its protein is CASSAHRRPQETQYF.

The chain links TRBV5-1 to TRBJ2-3, with a possible D match to TRBD2 (5 bases). The germline V gene encodes CDR1 SGHRS and CDR2 YFSETQ. V gave up 0 bases and J gave up 5 bases, with 16 bases separating them. This CDR3 has 16 amino acids. The CDR3 bases are TGCGCCAGCAGCTTGGGAGCGGTAACACTGAGAGATACGCAGTATTTT. As protein: CASSLGAVTLRDTQYF.

The rearrangement uses TRBV7-2 and TRBJ2-3, with TRBD2 matching over 12 bases. V shed 5 bases and J 4 bases; nucleotides not matched to a gene: 7. The CDR3 runs 16 residues. Germline CDR1 SGHTA, CDR2 FQGNSA. The CDR3: CASSRTSGRPPDTQYF. As DNA, the CDR3 is TGTGCCAGCAGCCGCACTAGCGGGAGGCCGCCAGATACGCAGTATTTT.